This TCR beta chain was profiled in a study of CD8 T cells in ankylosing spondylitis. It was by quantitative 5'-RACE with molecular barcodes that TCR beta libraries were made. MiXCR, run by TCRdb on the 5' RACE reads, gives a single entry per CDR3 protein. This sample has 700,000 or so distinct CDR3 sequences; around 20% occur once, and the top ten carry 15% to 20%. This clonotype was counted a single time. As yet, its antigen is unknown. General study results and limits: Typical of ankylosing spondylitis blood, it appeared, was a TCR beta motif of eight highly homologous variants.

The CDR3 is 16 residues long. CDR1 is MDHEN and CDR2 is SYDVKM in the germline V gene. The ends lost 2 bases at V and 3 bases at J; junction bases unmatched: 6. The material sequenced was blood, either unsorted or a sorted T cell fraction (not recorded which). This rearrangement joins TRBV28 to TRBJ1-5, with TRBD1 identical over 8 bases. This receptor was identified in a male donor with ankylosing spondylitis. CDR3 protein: CASSLTDRVLNQPQHF. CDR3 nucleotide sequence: TGTGCCAGCAGTTTAACGGACAGGGTACTCAATCAGCCCCAGCATTTT.